This is a list of T cell receptor beta chains from one sample in a study of blood T cell repertoires in COVID-19. Produced via immunoSEQ multiplex PCR; TCRdb's table is partial and in-frame only. Of about 400,000 clones listed, over 75% are singletons. Material for sequencing was PBMCs or T cells enriched from blood (not recorded which). Source of these receptors: a woman aged 25 to 39 who had recovered from COVID-19. Each CDR3 is given with its conserved first and last residue. The order of the fields is D gene, V gene, clone size, J gene, CDR3 DNA, CDR3 protein. D genes are given only for firm matches. Size values are once, few and many counts, or a class for expanded clones, and some rows have none.

d_gene: TRBD1; v_gene: TRBV4-1; abundance: .; j_gene: TRBJ2-2; CDR3nt: TGCGCCAGCAGCCGCCCGCCGGGACAGGGAGGGACCGGGGAGCTGTTTTTT; CDR3aa: CASSRPPGQGGTGELFF
d_gene: TRBD2; v_gene: TRBV28; abundance: .; j_gene: TRBJ2-7; CDR3nt: TGTGCCAGCGACCTAGCGGGAGCCTACGAGCAGTACTTC; CDR3aa: CASDLAGAYEQYF
d_gene: .; v_gene: TRBV19; abundance: once; j_gene: TRBJ2-1; CDR3nt: TGTGCCAGTAGTATTCTGGGCAGAAACAATGAGCAGTTCTTC; CDR3aa: CASSILGRNNEQFF
d_gene: TRBD1; v_gene: TRBV2; abundance: .; j_gene: TRBJ2-7; CDR3nt: TGTGCCAGCAGCCTGGGGACAGAATCCTACGAGCAGTACTTC; CDR3aa: CASSLGTESYEQYF
d_gene: .; v_gene: TRBV28; abundance: .; j_gene: TRBJ2-1; CDR3nt: TGTGCCAGCAGTTCCCCCGGGACACTTTACAATGAGCAGTTCTTC; CDR3aa: CASSSPGTLYNEQFF
d_gene: .; v_gene: TRBV2; abundance: .; j_gene: TRBJ1-3; CDR3nt: TGTGCCAGCAGGGAACAGGGCTACTCTGGAAACACCATATATTTT; CDR3aa: CASREQGYSGNTIYF
d_gene: TRBD1; v_gene: TRBV27; abundance: few; j_gene: TRBJ2-7; CDR3nt: TGTGCCAGCAGTTTAGACAGGGGGCTGGGGGAGCAGTACTTC; CDR3aa: CASSLDRGLGEQYF
d_gene: TRBD1; v_gene: TRBV2; abundance: .; j_gene: TRBJ1-2; CDR3nt: TGTGCCAGCAGGGAGACAGGGGCCGGTGGCTACACCTTC; CDR3aa: CASRETGAGGYTF
d_gene: .; v_gene: TRBV9; abundance: once; j_gene: TRBJ2-1; CDR3nt: TGTGCCAGCAGCGGGCCTTCCTACAATGAGCAGTTCTTC; CDR3aa: CASSGPSYNEQFF
d_gene: .; v_gene: TRBV5-1; abundance: .; j_gene: TRBJ2-6; CDR3nt: TGCGCCAGCAGCCAGACAGGGGCCAACGTCCTGACTTTC; CDR3aa: CASSQTGANVLTF
d_gene: TRBD2; v_gene: TRBV7-3; abundance: .; j_gene: TRBJ2-3; CDR3nt: TGTGCCAGCAGCTCGCAATCCGGGACTAGCGGGGGGGCTTTGAATACGCAGTATTTT; CDR3aa: CASSSQSGTSGGALNTQYF
d_gene: .; v_gene: TRBV28; abundance: few; j_gene: TRBJ1-1; CDR3nt: TGTGCCAGCAGGGGGCCGGGAGGGCGAGGGGAAGCTTTCTTT; CDR3aa: CASRGPGGRGEAFF
d_gene: TRBD2; v_gene: TRBV28; abundance: .; j_gene: TRBJ2-7; CDR3nt: TGTGCCAGCAGTTTACCGAGGGAGGGGACGGAGCAGTACTTC; CDR3aa: CASSLPREGTEQYF
d_gene: .; v_gene: TRBV21-1; abundance: .; j_gene: TRBJ2-1; CDR3nt: TGTGCCAGCAGCAAAGCGGTACTAGCGGGCCGCTACAATGAGCAGTTCTTC; CDR3aa: CASSKAVLAGRYNEQFF
d_gene: TRBD2; v_gene: TRBV10-3; abundance: .; j_gene: TRBJ2-2; CDR3nt: TGTGCCATCAGGGGACTAGCGGGAGGGGTGAGCACCGGGGAGCTGTTTTTT; CDR3aa: CAIRGLAGGVSTGELFF
d_gene: .; v_gene: TRBV25-1; abundance: .; j_gene: TRBJ2-3; CDR3nt: TGTGCCAGCAGTCAGTCAGGGTTTAGCACAGATACGCAGTATTTT; CDR3aa: CASSQSGFSTDTQYF
d_gene: .; v_gene: TRBV6-5; abundance: .; j_gene: TRBJ1-5; CDR3nt: TGTGCCAGCAGCGCAGAGGTCAACAATCAGCCCCAGCATTTT; CDR3aa: CASSAEVNNQPQHF
d_gene: TRBD2; v_gene: TRBV5-4; abundance: .; j_gene: TRBJ2-1; CDR3nt: TGTGCCAGCAGCGGGACGGGAGGCGGATCGAATGAGCAGTTCTTC; CDR3aa: CASSGTGGGSNEQFF
d_gene: .; v_gene: TRBV12-5; abundance: .; j_gene: TRBJ2-7; CDR3nt: TGTGCTAGTGGTTTGGAACGTCCTATGGACGAGCAGTACTTC; CDR3aa: CASGLERPMDEQYF
d_gene: TRBD2; v_gene: TRBV7-2; abundance: few; j_gene: TRBJ2-1; CDR3nt: TGTGCCAGCAGCTTAGAGGGGACTAACAACTACAATGAGCAGTTCTTC; CDR3aa: CASSLEGTNNYNEQFF
d_gene: .; v_gene: TRBV5-4; abundance: .; j_gene: TRBJ1-3; CDR3nt: TGTGCCAGCAGCGCGGACAGTTTAGCGGGAAACACCATATATTTT; CDR3aa: CASSADSLAGNTIYF
d_gene: TRBD1; v_gene: TRBV11-3; abundance: .; j_gene: TRBJ2-4; CDR3nt: TGTGCCAGCAGCCCTGGGACAGGGTCGGCCAAAAACATTCAGTACTTC; CDR3aa: CASSPGTGSAKNIQYF
d_gene: TRBD1; v_gene: TRBV11-1; abundance: .; j_gene: TRBJ2-4; CDR3nt: TGTGCCAGCAGAGTGGGACAGGTGTCGGACATTCAGTACTTC; CDR3aa: CASRVGQVSDIQYF
d_gene: TRBD2; v_gene: TRBV5-1; abundance: .; j_gene: TRBJ2-2; CDR3nt: TGCGCCAGCAGCTTGGGACTAGCGGGTCAGATCGGGGAGCTGTTTTTT; CDR3aa: CASSLGLAGQIGELFF
d_gene: .; v_gene: TRBV9; abundance: .; j_gene: TRBJ2-6; CDR3nt: TGTGCCAGCAGCCAGGGGCGCGGTGTGGGCGTCCTGACTTTC; CDR3aa: CASSQGRGVGVLTF
d_gene: TRBD1; v_gene: TRBV24-1; abundance: .; j_gene: TRBJ2-5; CDR3nt: TGTGCCACCAGTGATTCTGCGCTAGGACAGGGGGCAGAGACCCAGTACTTC; CDR3aa: CATSDSALGQGAETQYF
d_gene: TRBD1; v_gene: TRBV6-5; abundance: .; j_gene: TRBJ1-1; CDR3nt: TGTGCCAGCAATAGACAGGGGGCGGGTACTGAAGCTTTCTTT; CDR3aa: CASNRQGAGTEAFF
d_gene: .; v_gene: TRBV10-3; abundance: .; j_gene: TRBJ1-5; CDR3nt: TGTGCCATCAGTGAAGGATCGGGTGGTCAACAGCCCCAGCATTTT; CDR3aa: CAISEGSGGQQPQHF
d_gene: .; v_gene: TRBV5-4; abundance: .; j_gene: TRBJ1-4; CDR3nt: TGTGCCAGCAGGCAGGAAAATAATGAAAAACTGTTTTTT; CDR3aa: CASRQENNEKLFF
d_gene: TRBD2; v_gene: TRBV5-1; abundance: .; j_gene: TRBJ2-1; CDR3nt: TGCGCCAGCAGCTTCAAGCGGGGGGGCCTAGATGAGCAGTTCTTC; CDR3aa: CASSFKRGGLDEQFF
d_gene: TRBD2; v_gene: TRBV27; abundance: .; j_gene: TRBJ2-1; CDR3nt: TGTGCCAGCAGTTTTGGACTCGGCACGGGGGGTTATGAGCAGTTCTTC; CDR3aa: CASSFGLGTGGYEQFF
d_gene: .; v_gene: TRBV5-4; abundance: .; j_gene: TRBJ2-7; CDR3nt: TGTGCCAGCAGCTTGGACAGATCCTACGAGCAGTACTTC; CDR3aa: CASSLDRSYEQYF
d_gene: .; v_gene: TRBV7-2; abundance: .; j_gene: TRBJ2-5; CDR3nt: TGTGCCAGCAGCCCCGGACCCGGGGAGGAGGAGACCCAGTACTTC; CDR3aa: CASSPGPGEEETQYF
d_gene: TRBD1; v_gene: TRBV5-1; abundance: .; j_gene: TRBJ1-2; CDR3nt: TGCGCCAGCAGCTTGGGGGCCGGGACAGGGGGTGGCTACACCTTC; CDR3aa: CASSLGAGTGGGYTF
d_gene: .; v_gene: TRBV6-5; abundance: .; j_gene: TRBJ1-5; CDR3nt: TGTGCCAGCAGTTACTCGAAGGGGGAAACGGTCCCCCAGCATTTT; CDR3aa: CASSYSKGETVPQHF
d_gene: .; v_gene: TRBV3-1/TRBV3-2; abundance: .; j_gene: TRBJ1-5; CDR3nt: TGTGCCAGCAGCCCAACAGGGCAAAATCAGCCCCAGCATTTT; CDR3aa: CASSPTGQNQPQHF
d_gene: .; v_gene: TRBV5-5; abundance: .; j_gene: TRBJ1-3; CDR3nt: TGTGCCAGCAGCCTAGGGGGTCTCGAGAACACCATATATTTT; CDR3aa: CASSLGGLENTIYF
d_gene: .; v_gene: TRBV21-1; abundance: .; j_gene: TRBJ2-2; CDR3nt: TGTGCCAGCAGTAGGACAGGGGAGGACGGGGAGCTGTTTTTT; CDR3aa: CASSRTGEDGELFF
d_gene: .; v_gene: TRBV6-1; abundance: .; j_gene: TRBJ2-7; CDR3nt: TGTGCCAGCAGTGAAACGGGGTCCTCCTACGAGCAGTACTTC; CDR3aa: CASSETGSSYEQYF
d_gene: .; v_gene: TRBV4-2; abundance: .; j_gene: TRBJ2-1; CDR3nt: TGTGCCAGCAGCCAAGATCGTGATGAGCAGTTCTTC; CDR3aa: CASSQDRDEQFF
d_gene: TRBD1; v_gene: TRBV28; abundance: .; j_gene: TRBJ2-2; CDR3nt: TGTGCCAGCGATCCAACAGGGGAAACCGGGGAGCTGTTTTTT; CDR3aa: CASDPTGETGELFF
d_gene: TRBD1; v_gene: TRBV28; abundance: .; j_gene: TRBJ1-1; CDR3nt: TGTGCCAGCAGGTTAACAGGGGAAACTGAAGCTTTCTTT; CDR3aa: CASRLTGETEAFF
d_gene: .; v_gene: TRBV19; abundance: .; j_gene: TRBJ2-2; CDR3nt: TGTGCCAGTAGCTCTCTAGTAGTGAACACCGGGGAGCTGTTTTTT; CDR3aa: CASSSLVVNTGELFF
d_gene: .; v_gene: TRBV27; abundance: once; j_gene: TRBJ1-5; CDR3nt: TGTGCCAGCAGTTTAACAGCTTATCAGCCCCAGCATTTT; CDR3aa: CASSLTAYQPQHF
d_gene: TRBD1; v_gene: TRBV6-4; abundance: .; j_gene: TRBJ1-2; CDR3nt: TGTGCCAGGGATCCAGGGGACAGGGGTGGGTATGGCTACACCTTC; CDR3aa: CARDPGDRGGYGYTF
d_gene: .; v_gene: TRBV5-4; abundance: .; j_gene: TRBJ2-1; CDR3nt: TGTGCCAGCAGCTACCGGACAGAGTACAATGAGCAGTTCTTC; CDR3aa: CASSYRTEYNEQFF
d_gene: TRBD2; v_gene: TRBV10-3; abundance: .; j_gene: TRBJ2-1; CDR3nt: TGTGCCATCCATTCTAGCGGTGCCTACAATGAGCAGTTCTTC; CDR3aa: CAIHSSGAYNEQFF
d_gene: TRBD1; v_gene: TRBV3-1/TRBV3-2; abundance: .; j_gene: TRBJ1-6; CDR3nt: TGTGCCAGCAGCCAAGATCTCGGGACAGGACATTCACCCCTCCACTTT; CDR3aa: CASSQDLGTGHSPLHF
d_gene: TRBD1; v_gene: TRBV5-1; abundance: once; j_gene: TRBJ2-7; CDR3nt: TGCGCCAGCAGCCTCCAGGGGGAACCCTACGAGCAGTACTTC; CDR3aa: CASSLQGEPYEQYF
d_gene: .; v_gene: TRBV30; abundance: .; j_gene: TRBJ2-7; CDR3nt: TGTGCCTGGAGTACGGACTTCTACGAGCAGTACTTC; CDR3aa: CAWSTDFYEQYF
d_gene: .; v_gene: TRBV4-1; abundance: .; j_gene: TRBJ2-3; CDR3nt: TGCGCCAGCAGCCAAAATGGACTATCAGATACGCAGTATTTT; CDR3aa: CASSQNGLSDTQYF
d_gene: TRBD1; v_gene: TRBV18; abundance: .; j_gene: TRBJ1-3; CDR3nt: TGTGCCAGCTCACCCCGGGACAGCGACTCTGGAAACACCATATATTTT; CDR3aa: CASSPRDSDSGNTIYF
d_gene: .; v_gene: TRBV13; abundance: .; j_gene: TRBJ1-1; CDR3nt: TGTGCCAGCAGCTCGGGCACTGAAGCTTTCTTT; CDR3aa: CASSSGTEAFF
d_gene: TRBD1; v_gene: TRBV24-1; abundance: .; j_gene: TRBJ2-3; CDR3nt: TGTGCCACAGAAGCCCGGGACAGTTCCTTGACGGATACGCAGTATTTT; CDR3aa: CATEARDSSLTDTQYF
d_gene: .; v_gene: TRBV27; abundance: few; j_gene: TRBJ1-2; CDR3nt: TGTGCCAGCAGTTTAAACAATAACTATGGCTACACCTTC; CDR3aa: CASSLNNNYGYTF
d_gene: .; v_gene: TRBV2; abundance: .; j_gene: TRBJ1-1; CDR3nt: TGTGCCAGCGGAACAGGACAGCTGAACACTGAAGCTTTCTTT; CDR3aa: CASGTGQLNTEAFF
d_gene: TRBD1; v_gene: TRBV11-2; abundance: .; j_gene: TRBJ2-7; CDR3nt: TGTGCCAGCAGCTTAGGGGTCGGGACAGGGAACGAGCAGTACTTC; CDR3aa: CASSLGVGTGNEQYF